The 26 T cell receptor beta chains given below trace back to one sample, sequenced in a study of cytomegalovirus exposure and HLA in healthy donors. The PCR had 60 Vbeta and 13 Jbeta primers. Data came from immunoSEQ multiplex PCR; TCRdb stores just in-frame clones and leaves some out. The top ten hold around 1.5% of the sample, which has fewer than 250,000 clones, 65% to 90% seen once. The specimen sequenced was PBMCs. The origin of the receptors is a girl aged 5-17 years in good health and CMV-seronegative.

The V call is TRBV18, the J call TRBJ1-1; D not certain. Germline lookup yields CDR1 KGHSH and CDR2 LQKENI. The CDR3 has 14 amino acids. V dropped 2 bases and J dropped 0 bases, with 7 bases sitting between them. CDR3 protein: CASSPIEMNTEAFF. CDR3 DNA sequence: TGTGCCAGCTCACCAATTGAGATGAACACTGAAGCTTTCTTT.

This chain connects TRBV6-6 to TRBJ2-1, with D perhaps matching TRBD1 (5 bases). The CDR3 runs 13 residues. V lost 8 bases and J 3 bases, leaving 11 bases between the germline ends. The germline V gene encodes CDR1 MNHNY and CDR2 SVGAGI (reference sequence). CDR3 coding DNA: TGTGCCAGCGGGGCGACAGACTACAATGAGCAGTTCTTC. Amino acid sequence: CASGATDYNEQFF.

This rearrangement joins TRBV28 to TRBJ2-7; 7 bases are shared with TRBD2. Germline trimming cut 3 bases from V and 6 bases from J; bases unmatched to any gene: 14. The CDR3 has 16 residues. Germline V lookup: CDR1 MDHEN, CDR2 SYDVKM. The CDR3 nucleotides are TGTGCCAGCAGTTTTTCGCCCGGACTAGGACTAGGCGAGCAGTACTTC. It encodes CASSFSPGLGLGEQYF.

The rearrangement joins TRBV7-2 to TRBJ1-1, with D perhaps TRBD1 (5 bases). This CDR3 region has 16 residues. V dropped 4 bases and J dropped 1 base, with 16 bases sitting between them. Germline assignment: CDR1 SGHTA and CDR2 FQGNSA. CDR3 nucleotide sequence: TGTGCCAGCAGCTCCCGGATTGGAGGGGAGAACACTGAAGCTTTCTTT. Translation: CASSSRIGGENTEAFF.

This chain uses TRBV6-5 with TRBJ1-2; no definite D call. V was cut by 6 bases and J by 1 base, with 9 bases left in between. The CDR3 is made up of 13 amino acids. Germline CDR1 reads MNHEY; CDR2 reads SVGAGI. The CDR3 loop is CASRDTDNYGYTF. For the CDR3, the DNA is TGTGCCAGCAGGGATACAGATAACTATGGCTACACCTTC.

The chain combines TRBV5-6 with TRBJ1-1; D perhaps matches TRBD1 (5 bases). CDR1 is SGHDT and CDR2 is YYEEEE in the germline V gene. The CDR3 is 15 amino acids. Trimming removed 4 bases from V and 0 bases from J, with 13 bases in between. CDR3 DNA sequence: TGTGCCAGCAGCCCGACAGACTTTATGAACACTGAAGCTTTCTTT. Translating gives CASSPTDFMNTEAFF.

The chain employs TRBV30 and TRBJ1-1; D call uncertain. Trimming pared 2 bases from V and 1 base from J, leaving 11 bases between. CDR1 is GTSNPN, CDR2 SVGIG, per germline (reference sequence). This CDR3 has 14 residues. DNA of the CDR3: TGTGCCTGGAGTAACGTTGGAGCGAACACTGAAGCTTTCTTT. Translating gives CAWSNVGANTEAFF.

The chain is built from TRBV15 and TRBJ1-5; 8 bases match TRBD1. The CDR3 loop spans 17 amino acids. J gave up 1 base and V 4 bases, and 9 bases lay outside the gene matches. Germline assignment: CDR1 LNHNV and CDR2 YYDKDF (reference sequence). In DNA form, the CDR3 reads TGTGCCACCAGCAACCCGACAGGGGATCGGAGCAATCAGCCCCAGCATTTT. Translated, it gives CATSNPTGDRSNQPQHF.

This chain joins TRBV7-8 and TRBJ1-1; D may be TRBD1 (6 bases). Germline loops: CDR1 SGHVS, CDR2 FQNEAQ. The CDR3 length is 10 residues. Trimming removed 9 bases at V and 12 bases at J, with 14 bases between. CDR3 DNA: TGTGCCAGGAGGGACATTCGGACTTTCTTT. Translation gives CARRDIRTFF.

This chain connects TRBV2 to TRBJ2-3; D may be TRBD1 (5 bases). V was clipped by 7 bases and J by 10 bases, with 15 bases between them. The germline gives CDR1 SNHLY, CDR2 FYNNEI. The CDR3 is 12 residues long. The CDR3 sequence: CASNTGPYAQYF. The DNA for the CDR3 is TGTGCCAGCAATACAGGACCCTATGCGCAGTATTTT.

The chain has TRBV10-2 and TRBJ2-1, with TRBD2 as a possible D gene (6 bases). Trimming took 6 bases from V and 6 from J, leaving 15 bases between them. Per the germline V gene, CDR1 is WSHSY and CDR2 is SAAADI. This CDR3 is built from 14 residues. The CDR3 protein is CASRDYTRSNEQFF. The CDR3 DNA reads TGCGCCAGCAGGGACTACACGCGGAGCAATGAGCAGTTCTTC.

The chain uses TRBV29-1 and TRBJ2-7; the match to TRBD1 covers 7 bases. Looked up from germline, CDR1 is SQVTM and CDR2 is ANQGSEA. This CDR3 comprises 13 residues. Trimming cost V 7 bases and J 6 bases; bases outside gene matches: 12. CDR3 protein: CSAATVRTGEQYF. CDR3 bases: TGCAGCGCTGCGACGGTCAGGACAGGCGAGCAGTACTTC.

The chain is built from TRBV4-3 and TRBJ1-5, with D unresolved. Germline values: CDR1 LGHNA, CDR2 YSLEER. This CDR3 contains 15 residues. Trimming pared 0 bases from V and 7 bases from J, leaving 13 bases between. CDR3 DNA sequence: TGCGCCAGCAGCCAAGACGTGGCAGGCGGGCAGCCCCAGCATTTT. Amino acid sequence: CASSQDVAGGQPQHF.

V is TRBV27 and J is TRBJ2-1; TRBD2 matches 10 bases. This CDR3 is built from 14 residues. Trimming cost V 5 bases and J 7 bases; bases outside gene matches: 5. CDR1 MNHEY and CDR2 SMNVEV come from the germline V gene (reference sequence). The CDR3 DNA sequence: TGTGCCAGCAGTCCTCTAGCGGGAGTAAATGAGCAGTTCTTC. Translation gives CASSPLAGVNEQFF.

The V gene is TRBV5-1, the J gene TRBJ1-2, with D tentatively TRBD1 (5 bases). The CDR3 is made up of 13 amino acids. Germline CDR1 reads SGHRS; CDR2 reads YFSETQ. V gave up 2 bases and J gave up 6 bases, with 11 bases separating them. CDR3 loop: CASSFQGGDGYTF. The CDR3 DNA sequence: TGCGCCAGCAGCTTTCAGGGTGGGGATGGCTACACCTTC.

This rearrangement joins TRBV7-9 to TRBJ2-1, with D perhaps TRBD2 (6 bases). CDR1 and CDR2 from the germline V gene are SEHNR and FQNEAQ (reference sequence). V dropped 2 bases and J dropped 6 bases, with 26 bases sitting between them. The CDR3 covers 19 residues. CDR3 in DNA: TGTGCCAGCAGCTTATTTCCTGGGCCGGGGGATTTCGGTGGCAATGAGCAGTTCTTC. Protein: CASSLFPGPGDFGGNEQFF.

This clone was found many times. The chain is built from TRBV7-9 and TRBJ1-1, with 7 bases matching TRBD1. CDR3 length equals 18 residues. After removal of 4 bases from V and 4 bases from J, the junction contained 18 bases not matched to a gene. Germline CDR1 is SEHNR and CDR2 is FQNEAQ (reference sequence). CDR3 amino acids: CASSSRRPTGTEGTEAFF. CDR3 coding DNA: TGTGCCAGCAGCTCACGAAGGCCGACAGGGACGGAGGGCACTGAAGCTTTCTTT.

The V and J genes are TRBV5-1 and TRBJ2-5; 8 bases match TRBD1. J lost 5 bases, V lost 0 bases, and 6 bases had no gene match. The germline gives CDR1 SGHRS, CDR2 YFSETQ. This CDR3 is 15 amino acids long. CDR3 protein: CASSLGTGSPETQYF. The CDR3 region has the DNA TGCGCCAGCAGCTTGGGGACAGGGTCGCCGGAGACCCAGTACTTC.

The CDR3 DNA reads TGTGCCAGTACAAGAGACGGGACAGCGGCCATCTACGAGCAGTACTTC. Residues: CASTRDGTAAIYEQYF. The chain has TRBV19 and TRBJ2-7; 7 nucleotides match TRBD1. Trimming cost V 7 bases and J 3 bases; bases outside gene matches: 15. Germline loops: CDR1 LNHDA, CDR2 SQIVND (reference sequence). CDR3 length equals 16 residues.

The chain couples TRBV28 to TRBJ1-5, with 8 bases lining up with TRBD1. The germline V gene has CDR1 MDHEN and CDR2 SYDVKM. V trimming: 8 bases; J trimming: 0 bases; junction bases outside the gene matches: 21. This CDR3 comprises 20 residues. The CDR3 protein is CASGPAVTGDLGGSNQPQHF. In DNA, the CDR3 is TGTGCCAGCGGCCCCGCGGTGACAGGGGACCTTGGGGGTAGCAATCAGCCCCAGCATTTT.

The CDR3: CASSGTLGEQFF. The CDR3 coding sequence is TGTGCTAGCTCCGGGACACTGGGTGAGCAGTTCTTC. This chain connects TRBV12-5 to TRBJ2-1, with D perhaps TRBD1 (6 bases). Germline V gene sequence: CDR1 LGHNT, CDR2 FRNRAP. This CDR3 is built from 12 residues. V was pared by 9 bases and J by 9 bases, with 15 bases between.

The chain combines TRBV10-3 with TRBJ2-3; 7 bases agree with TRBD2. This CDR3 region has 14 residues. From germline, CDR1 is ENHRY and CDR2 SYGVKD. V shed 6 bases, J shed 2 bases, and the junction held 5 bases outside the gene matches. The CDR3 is CAISWGGDTDTQYF. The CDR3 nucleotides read TGTGCCATCAGCTGGGGAGGGGACACAGATACGCAGTATTTT.

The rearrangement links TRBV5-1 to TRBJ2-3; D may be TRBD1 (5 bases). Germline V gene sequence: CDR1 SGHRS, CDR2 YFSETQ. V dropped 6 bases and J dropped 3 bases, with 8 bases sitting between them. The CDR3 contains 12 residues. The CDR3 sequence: CASMGRTDTQYF. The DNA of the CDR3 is TGCGCCAGCATGGGGCGGACAGATACGCAGTATTTT.

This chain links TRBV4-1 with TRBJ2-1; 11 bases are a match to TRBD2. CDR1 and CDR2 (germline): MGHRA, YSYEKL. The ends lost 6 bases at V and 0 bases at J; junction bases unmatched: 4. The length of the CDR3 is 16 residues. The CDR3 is CASRPTSGSSYNEQFF. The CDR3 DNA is TGCGCCAGCAGACCTACTAGCGGGAGCTCCTACAATGAGCAGTTCTTC.

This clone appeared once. The CDR3 here is CASSRGPTRDRGKSYTEAFF. CDR3 sequence (DNA): TGTGCCAGCAGCCGGGGCCCGACTAGGGACAGGGGAAAATCGTACACTGAAGCTTTCTTT. The chain couples TRBV9 to TRBJ1-1; 10 nucleotides align to TRBD1. CDR3 length: 20 amino acids. Germline values: CDR1 SGDLS, CDR2 YYNGEE. V gave up 4 bases and J gave up 3 bases; unmatched junction bases: 21.

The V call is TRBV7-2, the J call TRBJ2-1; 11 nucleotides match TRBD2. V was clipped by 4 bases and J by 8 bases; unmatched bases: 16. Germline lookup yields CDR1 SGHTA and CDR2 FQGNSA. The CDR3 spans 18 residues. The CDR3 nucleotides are TGTGCCAGCAGCTCGTGGGAGCTAGCGGGGGGTCGGGGGTATGAGCAGTTCTTC. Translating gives CASSSWELAGGRGYEQFF.